Listed below are T cell receptor beta chains from one sample, sequenced in a study of T cells after yellow fever vaccination. Using its own MiXCR run on the 5' RACE reads, TCRdb lists one record per CDR3 protein. The table records more than 120,000 distinct CDR3 sequences, roughly 8% of them present only once. The sample in question was CD4+ T cells sorted from PBMCs, obtained 5 days after the yellow fever booster vaccination. The receptors were gathered from a man aged 30-40 years who received the YFV17D yellow fever vaccine. Both conserved end residues are part of each CDR3. Fields, in order: V gene, clone size, D gene, CDR3 protein. The D gene is left open where the match is weak. The size entry is marked missing in some rows and otherwise reads once, few, many or a size class.

TRBV5-1,many,-,CASSHNYEQYF
TRBV20-1,many,-,CSAWTQETQYF
TRBV5-1,-,-,CASSSQDGGEQYF
TRBV5-4,many,-,CASSLGQSITNYGYTF
TRBV19,-,TRBD1,CASGRRTGGWETEAFF
TRBV6-5,many,-,CASSYSQGVLNNEQFF
TRBV20-1,many,-,CSARAASRYEQFF
TRBV24-1,many,-,CATSDVGVPDTQYF
TRBV12-3/TRBV12-4,many,TRBD1,CASSSSGGRSYEQYF
TRBV29-1,few,-,CSGGYEGETDEAFF
TRBV5-5,many,-,CASSLVIAGTDTQYF
TRBV12-3/TRBV12-4,many,-,CASSRTGNGYTF
TRBV20-1,-,TRBD2,CSARSQLAADGETQYF